Below are 30 T cell receptor beta chains sequenced from a single sample in a study of identical twins (dated by TCRdb to 2015 to 2016). The receptor library was made with 5' RACE. Instrument on record: Illumina HiSeq 2000. The public sequencing data were trimmed at Q25 with fastp and processed into clonotypes with MiXCR by TCRdb, which kept only in-frame beta chains. Every CDR3 protein is listed once, alongside the most common genes and DNA of its rows. The sample table lists some 190,000 distinct CDR3 sequences, approximately 16% of them with a count of one. The biggest ten clones account for 35% to 45% of the sample. This same sample was also taken into another study, of T cells expressing NK-cell markers.

The specimen was CD8+ T cells sorted from blood. The receptors originated from a woman aged 18-30 years in good health.

Only a few counts were recorded for this clonotype. The chain links TRBV4-1 to TRBJ2-5; D perhaps matches TRBD1 (8 bases). Germline V gene sequence: CDR1 MGHRA, CDR2 YSYEKL. Trimming removed 3 bases at V and 5 bases at J, with 16 bases between. CDR3 length equals 15 residues. The CDR3 sequence is CASSHRTGRGETQYF. CDR3 DNA: TGCGCCAGCAGCCATCGGACAGGGAGGGGGGAGACCCAGTACTTC.

The chain uses TRBV6-1 and TRBJ2-1, with 10 bases lining up with TRBD1. From germline, CDR1 is MNHNS and CDR2 SASEGT. Trimming removed 6 bases from V and 5 bases from J; junction bases left unmatched: 13. The CDR3 contains 17 residues. The CDR3 here is CASRNRTGGLNHNEQFF. Here the CDR3 DNA reads TGTGCCAGCAGGAACCGGACAGGGGGATTGAATCACAATGAGCAGTTCTTC.

The chain carries TRBV7-3 and TRBJ2-5; no clear D. The CDR3 runs 14 residues. V was pared by 4 bases and J by 5 bases, with 14 bases between. Per germline, CDR1 SGHTA and CDR2 FQGTGA. In DNA, the CDR3 is TGTGCCAGCAGCTCCCTGGGGATTCGGGAGACCCAGTACTTC. Protein sequence: CASSSLGIRETQYF.

This clonotype showed up just a few times. This chain uses TRBV6-1 with TRBJ2-3, with 11 positions matching TRBD2. The trim removed 4 bases at V and 6 bases at J, leaving 9 bases unmatched. The CDR3 extends over 16 amino acids. Germline V lookup: CDR1 MNHNS, CDR2 SASEGT. Here the CDR3 reads CASSGTLLAGDDTQYF. Here the CDR3 DNA reads TGTGCCAGCAGTGGAACTTTACTAGCGGGGGATGATACGCAGTATTTT.

The CDR3: CASSLGLAGSTGELFF. CDR3 bases: TGTGCCAGCAGCTTAGGGCTAGCGGGGAGCACCGGGGAGCTGTTTTTT. This rearrangement joins TRBV13 to TRBJ2-2; 9 nucleotides line up with TRBD2. CDR1 and CDR2 (germline): PRHDT, FYEKMQ (reference sequence). The CDR3 is 16 amino acids. J gave up 4 bases and V 0 bases, and 3 bases lay outside the gene matches.

This sequence joins TRBV27 and TRBJ2-7; 12 nucleotides agree with TRBD1. Germline CDR1 reads MNHEY; CDR2 reads SMNVEV (reference sequence). Trimming took 2 bases from V and 4 from J; bases not matched to a gene: 3. The CDR3 contains 15 residues. The CDR3: CASSLGTGGYYEQYF. CDR3 coding DNA: TGTGCCAGCAGTTTAGGGACAGGGGGCTATTACGAGCAGTACTTC.

This clonotype was picked up a small number of times. The chain employs TRBV5-1 and TRBJ2-7; D is unclear. CDR1 and CDR2 (germline): SGHRS, YFSETQ. This CDR3 is 12 amino acids long. Between the trimmed V and J ends, which lost 5 bases and 3 bases, there was a span of 9 bases. The CDR3 DNA is TGCGCCAGCAGTCCTGTCGGCTACGAGCAGTACTTC. Translation gives CASSPVGYEQYF.

The rearrangement links TRBV7-9 to TRBJ2-1, with D possibly being TRBD2 (5 bases). Germline values: CDR1 SEHNR, CDR2 FQNEAQ (reference sequence). V lost 3 bases and J 8 bases, leaving 14 bases between the germline ends. This CDR3 is 14 amino acids long. The CDR3, as DNA: TGTGCCAGCAGCTTTCCGGCTAGCATGGATGAGCAGTTCTTC. Translating it yields CASSFPASMDEQFF.

The sample holds a few counts of this clonotype. The chain uses TRBV12-3 or TRBV12-4 and TRBJ1-4; D possibly corresponds to TRBD1 (6 bases). The V gene lost 5 bases and the J gene lost 8 bases, with 18 bases spanning the gap. This CDR3 has 15 residues. The CDR3 sequence: CASSQQGLAGEKLFF. The CDR3 coding sequence is TGTGCCAGCAGTCAACAGGGTTTGGCTGGGGAAAAACTGTTTTTT.

This clonotype was observed a few times. The rearrangement links TRBV7-9 to TRBJ2-3, with 8 nucleotides matching TRBD1. Germline CDR1 SEHNR, CDR2 FQNEAQ (reference sequence). The CDR3 is 16 residues long. The junction had 8 bases not matched to a gene; V was cut back by 3 bases and J by 3 bases. CDR3: CASSFATGDFTDTQYF. The CDR3 region has the DNA TGTGCCAGCAGCTTCGCGACAGGGGATTTTACAGATACGCAGTATTTT.

The V and J genes are TRBV5-1 and TRBJ2-7; 8 bases agree with TRBD1. Per germline, CDR1 SGHRS and CDR2 YFSETQ. This CDR3 is 19 amino acids long. V shed 0 bases and J 3 bases; nucleotides not matched to a gene: 17. CDR3 in DNA: TGCGCCAGCAGCTTGGTGATCCGTGGTGGTGGGACAGGAAACTACGAGCAGTACTTC. This sequence encodes CASSLVIRGGGTGNYEQYF.

This clonotype appeared a few times. The gene calls are TRBV6-5 and TRBJ2-1, with 7 bases that match TRBD2. V lost 1 base to trimming and J lost 2 bases; unmatched junction nucleotides: 5. The CDR3 runs 16 residues. In germline, CDR1 is MNHEY, CDR2 SVGAGI. CDR3 nucleotides: TGTGCCAGCAGTTACTGGTGGGAGGGCCCCTACAATGAGCAGTTCTTC. Amino acid sequence: CASSYWWEGPYNEQFF.

The rearrangement joins TRBV2 to TRBJ2-7; D gene ambiguous. This CDR3 has 11 residues. V gave up 4 bases and J gave up 7 bases, with 8 bases separating them. Germline V gene data show CDR1 as SNHLY and CDR2 as FYNNEI. The CDR3 sequence is CASSVDGEQYF. Here the CDR3 DNA reads TGTGCCAGCAGTGTTGATGGGGAGCAGTACTTC. The full variable domain, completed using reference TRBV2 and TRBJ2-7, is EPEVTQTPSHQVTQMGQEVILRCVPISNHLYFYWYRQILGQKVEFLVSFYNNEISEKSEIFDDQFSVERPDGSNFTLKIRSTKLEDSAMYFCASSVDGEQYFGPGTRLTVT.

The chain employs TRBV27 and TRBJ2-1; no definite D call. The germline V gene encodes CDR1 MNHEY and CDR2 SMNVEV (reference sequence). Trimming took 5 bases from V and 4 from J, leaving 15 bases between them. The CDR3 has 15 residues. The CDR3 spells CASSPSVVSYNEQFF. The DNA for the CDR3 is TGTGCCAGCAGTCCATCGGTGGTATCGTACAATGAGCAGTTCTTC.

This chain links TRBV6-6 with TRBJ2-3; D possibly corresponds to TRBD2 (5 bases). The CDR3 extends over 11 amino acids. Trimming took 8 bases from V and 5 from J, leaving 8 bases between them. In germline, CDR1 is MNHNY, CDR2 SVGAGI (reference sequence). DNA of the CDR3: TGTGCCAGCTACGGGGAAGATACGCAGTATTTT. Its translation: CASYGEDTQYF.

This chain connects TRBV20-1 to TRBJ1-2; no clear D. Trimming stripped 2 bases from V and 5 bases from J, with 12 bases between. Germline values: CDR1 DFQATT, CDR2 SNEGSKA (reference sequence). The length of the CDR3 is 13 residues. In DNA form, the CDR3 reads TGCAGTGCTAGAATGGAGTTAGGATATGGCTACACCTTC. This sequence encodes CSARMELGYGYTF.

CDR3 nucleotides: TGTGCCAGCGGGCGGGAGCAGTTCTTC. The encoded protein is CASGREQFF. This sequence joins TRBV9 and TRBJ2-1; D ambiguous. Per the germline V gene, CDR1 is SGDLS and CDR2 is YYNGEE. The CDR3 extends over 9 amino acids. The ends were cut back, 7 bases at V and 10 bases at J, with 6 bases in the middle. The whole variable domain, filled in from reference TRBV9 and TRBJ2-1, reads DSGVTQTPKHLITATGQRVTLRCSPRSGDLSVYWYQQSLDQGLQFLIQYYNGEERAKGNILERFSAQQFPDLHSELNLSSLELGDSALYFCASGREQFFGPGTRLTVL.

The chain uses TRBV24-1 and TRBJ2-3; D gene ambiguous. V lost 8 bases, J lost 5 bases, and 4 bases lay in between. The CDR3 is 10 amino acids. Germline CDR1 reads KGHDR; CDR2 reads SFDVKD. This CDR3 reads CATTEDTQYF. In nucleotides, the CDR3 is TGTGCCACCACCGAAGATACGCAGTATTTT.

The rearrangement links TRBV27 to TRBJ2-7; 8 positions match TRBD1. The CDR3 spans 15 residues. Germline trimming cut 3 bases from V and 2 bases from J; bases unmatched to any gene: 6. Germline values: CDR1 MNHEY, CDR2 SMNVEV (reference sequence). Written as DNA, the CDR3 is TGTGCCAGCAGTTTCCAGACAGGGGTCCCCTACGAGCAGTACTTC. It codes for CASSFQTGVPYEQYF.

The chain links TRBV4-1 to TRBJ1-1; unclear D gene. Germline values: CDR1 MGHRA, CDR2 YSYEKL. CDR3 length: 14 amino acids. V was shortened by 4 bases and J by 1 base, with 10 bases between the two germline ends. The CDR3, as DNA: TGCGCCAGCAGCCGGCTGCTTGGGAACACTGAAGCTTTCTTT. Translating gives CASSRLLGNTEAFF.

The sample holds many counts of this clonotype. The V and J genes are TRBV3-1 and TRBJ2-3; a possible D gene is TRBD1 (6 bases). The CDR3 runs 13 residues. From germline, CDR1 is LGHDT and CDR2 YNNKEL (reference sequence). Trimming took off 4 bases at V and 1 base at J, with 6 bases between the two ends. CDR3 sequence (DNA): TGTGCCAGCAGCCCAGGGGGCACAGATACGCAGTATTTT. Its translation: CASSPGGTDTQYF.

The V and J genes are TRBV20-1 and TRBJ2-7; 7 nucleotides line up with TRBD2. The germline V gene encodes CDR1 DFQATT and CDR2 SNEGSKA (reference sequence). The CDR3 sequence is 15 residues long. J lost 3 bases, V lost 1 base, and 9 bases had no gene match. The CDR3: CSARVLRESGYEQYF. CDR3 DNA sequence: TGCAGTGCTAGAGTGTTGCGGGAGTCGGGCTACGAGCAGTACTTC.

This clonotype was seen a few times. The rearrangement joins TRBV6-1 to TRBJ2-1; 9 nucleotides align to TRBD2. The CDR3 has 15 amino acids. The V segment lost 6 bases and the J segment 2 bases; nucleotides outside the gene matches: 5. CDR1 and CDR2 (germline): MNHNS, SASEGT. The CDR3 here is CASRSSGGPYNEQFF. The CDR3 DNA sequence: TGTGCCAGCAGATCAAGCGGGGGGCCCTACAATGAGCAGTTCTTC.

J is TRBJ2-7 and V is TRBV5-8; TRBD1 agrees at 8 bases. Germline V lookup: CDR1 SGHTS, CDR2 YDEGEE. After removal of 3 bases from V and 2 bases from J, the junction contained 4 bases not matched to a gene. The CDR3 loop spans 14 amino acids. CDR3 residues: CASSSTGDPYEQYF. In nucleotides, the CDR3 is TGTGCCAGCAGCTCGACAGGGGACCCCTACGAGCAGTACTTC.

The chain combines TRBV15 with TRBJ1-4, with D possibly matching TRBD1 (6 bases). V lost 6 bases and J 8 bases, leaving 7 bases between the germline ends. The CDR3 covers 11 residues. CDR1 and CDR2 from the germline V gene are LNHNV and YYDKDF (reference sequence). For the CDR3, the DNA is TGTGCCACCAGTAGGGGGGAAAAACTGTTTTTT. As protein: CATSRGEKLFF.

This clonotype has a single count. The V and J genes are TRBV20-1 and TRBJ2-7; D is possibly TRBD2 (7 bases). V was cut by 0 bases and J by 0 bases, with 15 bases left in between. The CDR3 runs to 16 residues. Germline CDR1 and CDR2: DFQATT and SNEGSKA (reference sequence). In DNA form, the CDR3 reads TGCAGTGCTAGAGATAAGGCGGGGGCGTACTCCTACGAGCAGTACTTC. Translation gives CSARDKAGAYSYEQYF.

This clonotype was seen a handful of times. The chain links TRBV29-1 to TRBJ1-1; weak D call: TRBD1 (5 bases). Germline lookup yields CDR1 SQVTM and CDR2 ANQGSEA. Trimming stripped 2 bases from V and 3 bases from J, with 10 bases between. This CDR3 has 13 amino acids. DNA of the CDR3: TGCAGCGTTGAATTGGACACCTACACTGAAGCTTTCTTT. The encoded protein is CSVELDTYTEAFF.

V usage is TRBV6-2 or TRBV6-3 and J usage is TRBJ2-5, with D perhaps matching TRBD1 or TRBD2 (5 bases each). V lost 8 bases and J 3 bases, leaving 10 bases between the germline ends. CDR1 and CDR2 from the germline V gene are MNHEY and SVGEGT. The CDR3 has 12 residues. This CDR3 reads CASHRGEETQYF. The DNA for the CDR3 is TGTGCCAGCCATCGGGGCGAAGAGACCCAGTACTTC.

CDR3 sequence (DNA): TGTGCCAGCAGCTTTGTCGCGACAGGGTCCGCAGATACGCAGTATTTT. Its protein is CASSFVATGSADTQYF. V usage is TRBV7-9 and J usage is TRBJ2-3; TRBD1 aligns across 7 bases. Germline trimming cut 3 bases from V and 4 bases from J; bases unmatched to any gene: 10. Per the germline V gene, CDR1 is SEHNR and CDR2 is FQNEAQ (reference sequence). The CDR3 spans 16 residues.

The rearrangement links TRBV6-5 to TRBJ2-7; possibly TRBD1 for D (6 bases). The CDR3 is 16 residues long. V was trimmed by 2 bases and J by 0 bases, leaving 14 bases between them. The germline V gene encodes CDR1 MNHEY and CDR2 SVGAGI. CDR3 residues: CASSYAWGQSSYEQYF. CDR3 DNA sequence: TGTGCCAGCAGTTACGCGTGGGGGCAGAGCTCCTACGAGCAGTACTTC.